These 22 T cell receptor beta chains originate from one sample sequenced in a study of blood T cell repertoires in COVID-19. Method: immunoSEQ multiplex PCR; TCRdb's copy keeps in-frame clones and lacks some. The table has about 92,000 clones, around 93% seen once. Source material: peripheral blood. The source is a human donor with active COVID-19. The donor label of this sample is uncertain.

This clone was found once. The J gene is TRBJ2-3, the V gene TRBV3-1 (or the pseudogene TRBV3-2); 12 nucleotides line up with TRBD2. This CDR3 comprises 17 residues. The V and J ends lost 5 bases and 2 bases, in that order; junction bases with no gene match: 8. CDR1 and CDR2 (germline): LGHDT, YNNKEL (reference sequence). This CDR3 is CASSARLAGEDTDTQYF. The CDR3 DNA sequence: TGTGCCAGCAGCGCTCGACTAGCGGGGGAAGACACAGATACGCAGTATTTT.

The chain recombines TRBV3-1 (or the pseudogene TRBV3-2) with TRBJ1-2, with 7 bases fitting TRBD1. CDR3 length: 12 amino acids. V lost 7 bases and J lost 8; bases outside the gene matches: 7. Germline CDR1 reads LGHDT; CDR2 reads YNNKEL (reference sequence). The CDR3 coding sequence is TGTGCCAGCACCCACAGGGGTGGAGGCTACACCTTC. Its translation is CASTHRGGGYTF.

This rearrangement joins TRBV5-6 to TRBJ2-7; 9 bases line up with TRBD1. Losses at the gene ends were 3 bases for V and 3 bases for J; bases not matched to a gene: 7. This CDR3 comprises 15 residues. Germline V gene lookup returns CDR1 SGHDT and CDR2 YYEEEE. The chain's CDR3 is CASSWTGEGGYEQYF. Written as DNA, the CDR3 is TGTGCCAGCAGCTGGACAGGGGAGGGTGGCTACGAGCAGTACTTC.

This chain connects TRBV6-1 to TRBJ1-2, with a tentative D call TRBD1 (5 bases). From germline, CDR1 is MNHNS and CDR2 SASEGT. The CDR3 has 16 amino acids. V dropped 0 bases and J dropped 5 bases, with 16 bases sitting between them. CDR3 in amino acids: CASSEALRTFSYGYTF. The CDR3 nucleotides are TGTGCCAGCAGTGAAGCGCTTCGGACATTCTCTTATGGCTACACCTTC.

V is TRBV28 and J is TRBJ2-1; tentatively, D is TRBD1 (6 bases). V lost 3 bases to trimming and J lost 6 bases, with 21 bases between them. Germline CDR1 is MDHEN and CDR2 is SYDVKM. The CDR3 runs 17 residues. CDR3 loop: CASSFPLLGAGSNEQFF. In DNA, the CDR3 is TGTGCCAGCAGTTTTCCGCTTTTGGGGGCTGGGAGCAATGAGCAGTTCTTC.

The V gene is TRBV4-2, the J gene TRBJ1-2; TRBD1 matches 7 bases. CDR1 and CDR2 (germline): LGHNA, YNFKEQ. The CDR3 is made up of 16 amino acids. J lost 4 bases, V lost 0 bases, and 8 bases had no gene match. The CDR3 coding sequence is TGTGCCAGCAGCCAAGACGTCGAGGGGGCGTTCTATGGCTACACCTTC. Its protein product is CASSQDVEGAFYGYTF.

The chain carries TRBV11-2 and TRBJ2-1; D is possibly TRBD1 (7 bases). Trimming left V 5 bases short and J 4 bases short, with 18 bases between. The germline V gene encodes CDR1 SGHAT and CDR2 FQNNGV. The CDR3 extends over 16 amino acids. The CDR3 bases are TGTGCCAGCAGCCCTGTGAGGGGGCGGGGATACAATGAGCAGTTCTTC. Residues: CASSPVRGRGYNEQFF. Together with reference TRBV11-2 and TRBJ2-1, the CDR3 gives the full variable domain: EAGVAQSPRYKIIEKRQSVAFWCNPISGHATLYWYQQILGQGPKLLIQFQNNGVVDDSQLPKDRFSAERLKGVDSTLKIQPAKLEDSAVYLCASSPVRGRGYNEQFFGPGTRLTVL.

The CDR3 protein is CASSFLGIEQFF. CDR3 coding DNA: TGCGCCAGCAGCTTCCTAGGTATCGAGCAGTTCTTC. The rearrangement uses TRBV5-1 and TRBJ2-1; D unclear. The CDR3 has 12 amino acids. V lost 2 bases and J 10 bases, leaving 10 bases between the germline ends. CDR1 and CDR2 (germline): SGHRS, YFSETQ.

This clone was observed a few times. This chain links TRBV6-1 with TRBJ2-2, with D perhaps matching TRBD1 (5 bases). The V end was cut by 1 base, the J end by 4 bases, with 19 bases between. The CDR3 extends over 18 amino acids. Germline V gene sequence: CDR1 MNHNS, CDR2 SASEGT. In DNA form, the CDR3 reads TGTGCCAGCAGTGAAGGAATGGGGCGCGACATATTCACCGGGGAGCTGTTTTTT. The encoded protein is CASSEGMGRDIFTGELFF.

J is TRBJ2-3 and V is TRBV19, with 8 bases matching TRBD1. Germline assignment: CDR1 LNHDA and CDR2 SQIVND (reference sequence). The J segment lost 3 bases and the V segment lost 10 bases, leaving 6 bases of the junction unmatched. This CDR3 is built from 13 residues. The CDR3 DNA follows: TGTGCCACCTCACAGGGGGTGACAGATACGCAGTATTTT. Protein sequence: CATSQGVTDTQYF.

The chain recombines TRBV2 with TRBJ1-6; no clear D gene. The CDR3 totals 14 residues. Germline loops: CDR1 SNHLY, CDR2 FYNNEI. Trimming shortened V by 7 bases and J by 6 bases, and 13 bases separated the two germline ends. CDR3 coding DNA: TGTGCCAGCATGGTAGGAGGTTTTAATTCACCCCTCCACTTT. This gives the protein CASMVGGFNSPLHF.

This chain connects TRBV21-1 to TRBJ2-5; TRBD2, the table's D call, lacks a check against the DNA. TRBV21-1 is noted as a pseudogene. The CDR3 has 16 amino acids. Here the CDR3 DNA reads TGTGCCAGCAGCACCCGCGGGGGGACTCCCCAAGAGACCCAGTACTTC. Protein sequence: CASSTRGGTPQETQYF.

The CDR3 protein is CASSQAQSTGGDTQYF. The DNA for the CDR3 is TGCGCCAGCAGCCAAGCGCAATCGACAGGCGGGGATACGCAGTATTTT. The genes are TRBV4-1 and TRBJ2-3; possible D gene TRBD1, 6 bases. The germline V gene has CDR1 MGHRA and CDR2 YSYEKL. The length of the CDR3 is 16 residues. V was clipped by 1 base and J by 6 bases, with 17 bases between them.

The chain recombines TRBV18 with TRBJ2-7; D is unresolved. CDR1 KGHSH and CDR2 LQKENI come from the germline V gene. Deletions cut 3 bases from V and 7 bases from J, with 13 bases between. This CDR3 has 13 residues. The CDR3 reads CASSPAQNGEQYF. Here the CDR3 DNA reads TGTGCCAGCTCACCGGCTCAGAACGGGGAGCAGTACTTC.

V is TRBV10-3 and J is TRBJ1-1; D might be TRBD1 (5 bases). The germline CDR1 and CDR2 sequences are ENHRY and SYGVKD. The CDR3 totals 14 residues. Trimming stripped 4 bases from V and 3 bases from J, with 12 bases between. CDR3 nucleotide sequence: TGTGCCATCAGTGCCTCAGGGCGAGACACTGAAGCTTTCTTT. Its translation: CAISASGRDTEAFF.

J is TRBJ2-1 and V is TRBV7-2; TRBD2 aligns across 11 bases. With V trimmed by 3 bases and J by 0 bases, 4 bases remained unmatched. Germline V gene data show CDR1 as SGHTA and CDR2 as FQGNSA. The CDR3 is made up of 17 amino acids. The CDR3 loop is CASSFRSGGGSYNEQFF. The CDR3, as DNA: TGTGCCAGCAGCTTCCGTAGCGGGGGGGGCTCCTACAATGAGCAGTTCTTC. Supplemented by reference TRBV7-2 and TRBJ2-1, the full variable domain reads GAGVSQSPSNKVTEKGKDVELRCDPISGHTALYWYRQSLGQGLEFLIYFQGNSAPDKSGLPSDRFSAERTGGSVSTLTIQRTQQEDSAVYLCASSFRSGGGSYNEQFFGPGTRLTVL.

The rearrangement uses TRBV11-2 and TRBJ2-1; a possible D gene is TRBD1 (5 bases). The ends were cut back, 3 bases at V and 4 bases at J, with 13 bases in the middle. Per germline, CDR1 SGHAT and CDR2 FQNNGV. The CDR3 runs to 15 residues. The CDR3 here is CASSFSQGSYNEQFF. DNA for the CDR3: TGTGCCAGCAGCTTTTCCCAGGGTAGTTACAATGAGCAGTTCTTC.

The chain combines TRBV29-1 with TRBJ2-3; the match to TRBD2 covers 7 bases. Germline values: CDR1 SQVTM, CDR2 ANQGSEA. The ends lost 4 bases at V and 4 bases at J; junction bases unmatched: 11. CDR3 length: 15 amino acids. The CDR3, as DNA: TGCAGCGTTGGGAGGGAGGGACCCAAAGCAGATACGCAGTATTTT. Protein sequence: CSVGREGPKADTQYF.

The chain couples TRBV5-4 to TRBJ2-2; D might be TRBD1 (6 bases). V lost 2 bases, J lost 1 base, and 12 bases lay in between. Per the germline V gene, CDR1 is SGHNT and CDR2 is YYREEE (reference sequence). The CDR3 covers 16 residues. CDR3 coding DNA: TGTGCCAGCAGCTTCGGCCAGGGGTTGAACACCGGGGAGCTGTTTTTT. Its translation: CASSFGQGLNTGELFF.

V gene TRBV10-1 combines with J gene TRBJ2-6; TRBD1 agrees at 11 bases. The V gene's germline CDR1 is WNHNN and CDR2 SYGVQD (reference sequence). The CDR3 loop spans 18 amino acids. J was trimmed by 0 bases and V by 3 bases; bases with no gene match: 4. The CDR3: CASSEWTGGFSGANVLTF. For the CDR3, the DNA is TGCGCCAGCAGTGAATGGACAGGGGGCTTCTCTGGGGCCAACGTCCTGACTTTC.

This clone showed up just once. The chain recombines TRBV2 with TRBJ1-1; TRBD1 agrees at 8 bases. Germline-derived CDR1 and CDR2 are SNHLY and FYNNEI. With V trimmed by 0 bases and J by 8 bases, 5 bases remained unmatched. The CDR3 has 14 amino acids. As DNA, the CDR3 is TGTGCCAGCAGTGAAGCGGACAGGGCCTCGGAAGCTTTCTTT. This sequence encodes CASSEADRASEAFF.

The chain employs TRBV27 and TRBJ1-1; no clear D gene. Trimming cost V 5 bases and J 11 bases, with 18 bases left between them. Germline V gene data show CDR1 as MNHEY and CDR2 as SMNVEV (reference sequence). This CDR3 is 13 amino acids long. The CDR3 loop is CASSRGIGSGAFF. The CDR3 DNA sequence: TGTGCCAGCAGTCGGGGTATTGGCAGCGGGGCTTTCTTT.